The 19 T cell receptor beta chains below all came from one sample that was sequenced in a study of blood T cells in healthy people across ages. Through a sample-barcoded 5' primer and a J-beta primer mix, a second PCR was run for 7 to 11 cycles. TCRdb recomputed calls from the 5' RACE reads with MiXCR, one row per CDR3 protein. The sample holds around 690,000 distinct CDR3 sequences, roughly 58% seen once. The specimen was blood. Receptor source: a man aged 55 to 69 in good health.

This clonotype has more than one count but fewer than ten. The chain has TRBV5-1 and TRBJ1-2; TRBD1 aligns across 7 bases. The CDR3 runs 14 residues. V shed 3 bases, J shed 4 bases, and the junction held 6 bases outside the gene matches. Germline-derived CDR1 and CDR2 are SGHRS and YFSETQ. CDR3 region: CASSSDREAYGYTF. CDR3 sequence (DNA): TGCGCCAGCAGCTCCGACAGGGAAGCCTATGGCTACACCTTC.

This chain links TRBV28 with TRBJ2-7; 8 bases fit TRBD2. The germline gives CDR1 MDHEN, CDR2 SYDVKM. Unmatched junction bases numbered 0, after V lost 6 bases and J lost 2 bases. This CDR3 has 12 amino acids. CDR3 nucleotides: TGTGCCAGCAGGGGACTAGCCTACGAGCAGTACGTC. As protein: CASRGLAYEQYV.

V gene TRBV20-1 combines with J gene TRBJ2-5; 7 bases match TRBD1. The V and J ends lost 0 bases and 5 bases, in that order; junction bases with no gene match: 9. The CDR3 contains 15 residues. CDR1 DFQATT and CDR2 SNEGSKA come from the germline V gene (reference sequence). The CDR3 sequence: CSARDRRGRSETQYF. CDR3 in DNA: TGCAGTGCTAGAGATCGAAGGGGGCGATCCGAGACCCAGTACTTC.

The table lists this clonotype with a few counts. The chain links TRBV2 to TRBJ2-1, with TRBD1 as a possible D gene (5 bases). This CDR3 has 13 residues. CDR1 is SNHLY, CDR2 FYNNEI, per germline. V was shortened by 8 bases and J by 7 bases, with 15 bases between the two germline ends. CDR3 protein: CASGAGYRNEQFF. The CDR3 DNA follows: TGTGCCAGCGGAGCAGGGTATCGGAATGAGCAGTTCTTC.

The chain employs TRBV29-1 and TRBJ1-4, with 8 bases aligning to TRBD1. V was pared by 5 bases and J by 5 bases, with 4 bases of the junction left unmatched. The CDR3 covers 13 residues. Germline lookup yields CDR1 SQVTM and CDR2 ANQGSEA. As DNA, the CDR3 is TGCAGCGTTTCCACAGGGGGGAATGAAAAACTGTTTTTT. Protein product: CSVSTGGNEKLFF.

This clonotype was counted between two and nine times. The chain employs TRBV10-3 and TRBJ2-3; 7 positions match TRBD1. Germline V gene lookup returns CDR1 ENHRY and CDR2 SYGVKD. The CDR3 extends over 15 amino acids. The V gene end was trimmed by 8 bases and the J gene end by 0 bases; junction bases not matched to a gene: 8. CDR3 sequence (DNA): TGTGCCATCGGCAAGGGGGACAGTAGCACAGATACGCAGTATTTT. Translation: CAIGKGDSSTDTQYF.

This clonotype was counted a single time. The V and J genes are TRBV5-6 and TRBJ1-2; no definite D call. There are 13 residues in the CDR3. V lost 3 bases and J 2 bases, leaving 8 bases between the germline ends. Germline values: CDR1 SGHDT, CDR2 YYEEEE. The CDR3 nucleotides are TGTGCCAGCAGCTCCGACACCAACTATGGCTACACCTTC. Translating it yields CASSSDTNYGYTF.

In its sample, this clonotype was seen many times. A much larger clone lies a single base off, so this may be a read error. This rearrangement joins TRBV20-1 to TRBJ2-1, with unresolved D. The J call is doubtful: the DNA matches TRBJ2-7 better. Germline CDR1 DFQATT, CDR2 SNEGSKA (reference sequence). This CDR3 has 15 amino acids. CDR3: CSARRRRPPYNEQYF. The CDR3 bases are TGCAGTGCCCGCCGGCGTCGTCCCCCTTACAATGAGCAGTACTTC.

The sample holds many counts of this clonotype. The chain couples TRBV12-3 or TRBV12-4 to TRBJ1-2; D remains ambiguous. The length of the CDR3 is 14 residues. The V end was cut by 3 bases, the J end by 8 bases, with 16 bases between. DNA for the CDR3: TGTGCCAGCAGTTTTGGGTCAGTGATTAAGGGCTACACCTTC. Protein: CASSFGSVIKGYTF.

This rearrangement joins TRBV7-2 to TRBJ2-3; the D gene is possibly TRBD2 (5 bases). V lost 2 bases to trimming and J lost 1 base, with 16 bases between them. The CDR3 spans 17 residues. CDR1 SGHTA and CDR2 FQGNSA come from the germline V gene. CDR3 nucleotide sequence: TGTGCCAGCAGCTTAAGGCTCCGGGGTACAGGCACAGATACGCAGTATTTT. It is translated as CASSLRLRGTGTDTQYF.

The V gene is TRBV12-1, the J gene TRBJ2-7; the tabulated D call, TRBD1, remains unverified against the DNA. TRBV12-1 is reported as a pseudogene. The CDR3 consists of 16 residues. The CDR3 sequence: CASSFGGRRSSYEQYF. As DNA, the CDR3 is TGTGCCAGCAGCTTTGGGGGGCGGCGATCCTCCTACGAGCAGTACTTC.

V gene TRBV4-1 combines with J gene TRBJ2-7; TRBD1 matches at 9 bases. J lost 1 base, V lost 1 base, and 5 bases had no gene match. The germline V gene encodes CDR1 MGHRA and CDR2 YSYEKL. CDR3 length: 16 amino acids. The CDR3 reads CASSQAWTGESYEQYF. DNA for the CDR3: TGCGCCAGCAGCCAAGCCTGGACAGGGGAGTCCTACGAGCAGTACTTC.

This clonotype showed up just a few times. This CDR3 is CASRKRLWGRRGGCYGYTF. CDR3 nucleotides: TGTGCCAGCAGAAAAAGGTTATGGGGCCGAAGGGGTGGTTGCTATGGCTACACCTTC. V usage is TRBV21-1 and J usage is TRBJ1-2; the DNA was not compared with TRBD1, the D call given in the table. TRBV21-1 is classified as a pseudogene. This CDR3 comprises 19 residues.

The chain couples TRBV2 to TRBJ1-2; 9 bases are shared with TRBD1. Germline lookup yields CDR1 SNHLY and CDR2 FYNNEI. The CDR3 runs to 15 residues. Losses at the gene ends were 6 bases for V and 6 bases for J; bases not matched to a gene: 11. The DNA for the CDR3 is TGTGCCAGCAGCGAGCGCGGGACAGGGTACGATGGCTACACCTTC. The encoded protein is CASSERGTGYDGYTF.

This clonotype was detected only once. The chain combines TRBV20-1 with TRBJ1-2, with D perhaps TRBD1 (5 bases). The CDR3 is made up of 14 amino acids. The germline V gene has CDR1 DFQATT and CDR2 SNEGSKA (reference sequence). V lost 0 bases and J 8 bases, leaving 16 bases between the germline ends. CDR3 region: CSARDGTEAEGYTF. The DNA of the CDR3 is TGCAGTGCTAGAGATGGGACCGAGGCGGAAGGCTACACCTTC.

The chain combines TRBV9 with TRBJ2-3; D possibly uses TRBD1 or TRBD2 (5 bases each). Germline loops: CDR1 SGDLS, CDR2 YYNGEE. The CDR3 covers 17 residues. V lost 0 bases, J lost 1 base, and 15 bases lay in between. The CDR3 DNA sequence: TGTGCCAGCAGCGTAGCGGCAGGGACGGGTGGCACAGATACGCAGTATTTT. Protein: CASSVAAGTGGTDTQYF.

Points on this clonotype: The junction does not match germline at one end; this may be a read error. The CDR3 region is CAGSLAGGGGANVLTF. The DNA of the CDR3 is TGCGCCGGCAGCTTGGCCGGGGGCGGTGGGGCCAACGTCCTGACTTTC. V usage is TRBV5-1 and J usage is TRBJ2-6; TRBD1 or TRBD2 may be the D gene (6 bases each). The CDR3 contains 16 residues. CDR1 and CDR2 from the germline V gene are SGHRS and YFSETQ.

V and J are TRBV6-5 and TRBJ2-5; D is uncertain. The V and J ends lost 5 bases and 2 bases respectively, with 12 bases between them. Per germline, CDR1 MNHEY and CDR2 SVGAGI. The CDR3 extends over 14 amino acids. The CDR3 DNA reads TGTGCCAGCAGTCAGAACATCGAACAAGAGACCCAGTACTTC. This sequence encodes CASSQNIEQETQYF.

This clonotype has just a few counts. This chain joins TRBV3-1 and TRBJ1-2, with a tentative D call TRBD1 (6 bases). The CDR3 extends over 13 amino acids. From germline, CDR1 is LGHDT and CDR2 YNNKEL (reference sequence). V lost 0 bases and J 9 bases, leaving 11 bases between the germline ends. CDR3 DNA sequence: TGTGCCAGCAGCCAAGACGGACAGAGACGCTACACCTTC. This gives the protein CASSQDGQRRYTF.